This entry describes one T cell receptor beta chain. This specimen comes from a study of CD8 T cells in Susac syndrome. CDR1 and CDR2 (germline): DFQATT, SNEGSKA (reference sequence). This CDR3 region has 16 residues. The trim removed 5 bases at V and 5 bases at J, leaving 16 bases unmatched. The RNA input was roughly 0.45 to 1 ug, and it was reverse transcribed with random hexamers. MiXCR, run by TCRdb on the immunoSEQ multiplex PCR reads, gives a single entry per CDR3 protein. The table lists around 200,000 distinct CDR3 sequences, 95% of them singletons, with approximately 0.1% in the top ten. TCR beta sequences were obtained from blood CD8+ and CD4+ T cells. TEMRA cells underwent FACS enrichment and CD8+ and CD4+ T cells underwent negative isolation.

Sequences were obtained from CD4+ T cells from PBMCs. The gene calls are TRBV20-1 and TRBJ2-3; 7 bases line up with TRBD2. The receptor comes from a human donor with Susac syndrome. The CDR3 here is CSAGRFHRGEGDTQYF. CDR3 nucleotide sequence: TGCAGTGCTGGGCGATTTCACCGGGGGGAGGGAGATACGCAGTATTTT.